This T cell receptor beta chain is drawn from a study of spatial heterogeneity in lung cancer. About the study: The study observed each unique TCR and UMI combination more than ten times on average in raw reads.

This clonotype was detected only a few times. TCRdb reprocessed the 5' RACE reads via MiXCR and lists one record per CDR3 protein. The sample records about 8,600 distinct CDR3 sequences, 3.5% to 5.5% being singletons. Time point indicated: sample taken at primary tumor resection. Around 70 TRACERx patients with early, untreated non-small cell lung cancer donated samples. V was trimmed by 7 bases and J by 8 bases, leaving 11 bases between them. This CDR3 is built from 11 residues. Germline CDR1 reads MNHNS; CDR2 reads SASEGT. Sequencing used PBMCs, obtained at surgery. The V and J genes are TRBV6-1 and TRBJ1-2; possibly TRBD1 for D (6 bases). The TCR sequence derives from a male donor with early-stage non-small cell lung cancer. The CDR3 nucleotides read TGTGCCAGCAATACAGGGTACGGCTACACCTTC. This translates into CASNTGYGYTF.